These 20 T cell receptor beta chains were sequenced from one sample in a study of cytomegalovirus exposure and HLA in healthy donors (dated by TCRdb to the late 2010s). The library was obtained by the immunoSEQ multiplex PCR assay. The multiplex PCR relied on a mix of 60 forward primers for TCR Vbeta segments and 13 reverse primers for TCR Jbeta segments. This immuneACCESS table, as held by TCRdb, lists in-frame sequences with V and J called but not all clones. Of the missing ones, under half trace to an unresolved V gene in checked studies; the others have no known cause. The sample table lists about 120,000 clones, 60% to 70% of them with a count of one. Roughly 8.6% of the sample belongs to the ten largest clones. The sequenced sample was PBMCs. The receptors derive from a woman aged 40 to 50 in good health and CMV-seropositive.

The chain links TRBV4-2 to TRBJ2-7; 8 bases match TRBD2. Losses at the gene ends were 1 base for V and 4 bases for J; bases not matched to a gene: 6. CDR1 is LGHNA, CDR2 YNFKEQ, per germline. The CDR3 runs to 15 residues. CDR3 sequence (DNA): TGTGCCAGCAGCCAAGGAGCGGGAGTAGGTTACGAGCAGTACTTC. Its protein is CASSQGAGVGYEQYF.

The chain links TRBV4-1 to TRBJ1-2, with D unclear. CDR1 and CDR2 (germline): MGHRA, YSYEKL. This CDR3 has 16 amino acids. V lost 4 bases to trimming and J lost 0 bases, with 15 bases between them. CDR3 sequence reads: CASSPTLGRTNYGYTF. The CDR3 nucleotides are TGCGCCAGCAGCCCCACCCTAGGCCGTACTAACTATGGCTACACCTTC.

This chain joins TRBV19 and TRBJ2-7; perhaps TRBD2 as D (6 bases). V gave up 4 bases and J gave up 3 bases, with 10 bases separating them. The CDR3 totals 13 residues. Germline V gene lookup returns CDR1 LNHDA and CDR2 SQIVND (reference sequence). Here the CDR3 reads CASSRQGLYEQYF. The DNA of the CDR3 is TGTGCCAGTAGTAGGCAGGGACTCTACGAGCAGTACTTC. The full variable domain, completed using reference TRBV19 and TRBJ2-7, is DGGITQSPKYLFRKEGQNVTLSCEQNLNHDAMYWYRQDPGQGLRLIYYSQIVNDFQKGDIAEGYSVSREKKESFPLTVTSAQKNPTAFYLCASSRQGLYEQYFGPGTRLTVT.

The chain is built from TRBV29-1 and TRBJ1-2; D remains ambiguous. V was clipped by 3 bases and J by 4 bases, with 9 bases between them. There are 12 residues in the CDR3. In germline, CDR1 is SQVTM, CDR2 ANQGSEA. CDR3 amino acids: CSVDWRPYGYTF. The CDR3 bases are TGCAGCGTTGATTGGCGGCCCTATGGCTACACCTTC.

The chain couples TRBV29-1 to TRBJ2-1; 10 bases line up with TRBD1. The germline gives CDR1 SQVTM, CDR2 ANQGSEA. The CDR3 runs 14 residues. The junction had 7 bases not matched to a gene; V was cut back by 7 bases and J by 4 bases. For the CDR3, the DNA is TGCAGCGCTGGGGACAGGGGAGGATACAATGAGCAGTTCTTC. Amino acids: CSAGDRGGYNEQFF.

CDR3 nucleotides: TGTGCCAGCAGTTCCCGGTGGGGCGATTCAGACGAGCAGTACTTC. Protein sequence: CASSSRWGDSDEQYF. The genes are TRBV28 and TRBJ2-5, with a weak D call TRBD1 (5 bases). The DNA matches TRBJ2-7 better at its end, which makes the J call doubtful. This CDR3 is built from 15 residues. Germline CDR1 is MDHEN and CDR2 is SYDVKM.

This clone appeared once. CDR3 residues: CASSLDRLAMNEQFF. The CDR3 nucleotides are TGTGCCAGCAGCTTAGATCGGCTAGCTATGAATGAGCAGTTCTTC. The chain recombines TRBV11-2 with TRBJ2-1, with D perhaps TRBD2 (5 bases). The CDR3 contains 15 residues. Germline CDR1 is SGHAT and CDR2 is FQNNGV. V was trimmed by 0 bases and J by 7 bases, leaving 13 bases between them.

The V gene is TRBV25-1, the J gene TRBJ2-1; 7 positions agree with TRBD2. Germline V lookup: CDR1 MGHDK, CDR2 SYGVNS. This CDR3 spans 14 amino acids. V lost 4 bases to trimming and J lost 10 bases; unmatched junction nucleotides: 10. CDR3 region: CASSVVGGPFEQFF. As DNA, the CDR3 is TGTGCCAGCAGTGTCGTGGGAGGGCCATTCGAGCAGTTCTTC.

The V and J genes are TRBV5-1 and TRBJ1-1, with D possibly being TRBD1 (6 bases). The CDR3 covers 14 residues. The germline V and J ends were trimmed by 4 bases and 4 bases, with 14 bases remaining between them. CDR1 and CDR2 (germline): SGHRS, YFSETQ. The CDR3 DNA reads TGCGCCAGCAGCGATTACAGGGTAGGCACTGAAGCTTTCTTT. Translation gives CASSDYRVGTEAFF.

The chain employs TRBV6-6 and TRBJ1-1, with 9 bases matching TRBD1. Germline CDR1 MNHNY, CDR2 SVGAGI (reference sequence). CDR3 length: 15 amino acids. V dropped 6 bases and J dropped 2; count of bases not matched to a gene: 7. CDR3 protein: CASRDRGQKNTEAFF. The CDR3 DNA reads as TGTGCCAGCAGGGACAGGGGCCAAAAAAACACTGAAGCTTTCTTT.

The V and J genes are TRBV28 and TRBJ2-7; 8 bases map to TRBD1. This CDR3 has 13 residues. Germline V CDR1 and CDR2: MDHEN, SYDVKM. V was pared by 2 bases and J by 7 bases, with 4 bases of the junction left unmatched. The CDR3 spells CASSLRGQAEQYF. The CDR3 bases are TGTGCCAGCAGTTTACGGGGACAGGCTGAGCAGTACTTC.

This clone was counted only a few times. The chain joins TRBV4-1 to TRBJ2-7; TRBD2 agrees at 7 bases. CDR3 length: 15 residues. The trim removed 1 base at V and 1 base at J, leaving 4 bases unmatched. From germline, CDR1 is MGHRA and CDR2 YSYEKL. CDR3 in amino acids: CASSQGGGLSYEQYF. The CDR3 DNA follows: TGCGCCAGCAGCCAAGGGGGGGGACTATCCTACGAGCAGTACTTC.

This clone was detected only once. J is TRBJ2-7 and V is TRBV7-2, with unresolved D. Germline assignment: CDR1 SGHTA and CDR2 FQGNSA. This CDR3 is 13 amino acids long. Trimming shortened V by 2 bases and J by 3 bases, and 8 bases separated the two germline ends. CDR3 in amino acids: CASSLSSSYEQYF. CDR3 nucleotide sequence: TGTGCCAGCAGCTTAAGTTCGAGCTACGAGCAGTACTTC.

The chain employs TRBV29-1 and TRBJ2-5, with D tentatively TRBD2 (5 bases). The last part of the DNA fits TRBJ2-7 better; the J call may be wrong. Germline-derived CDR1 and CDR2 are SQVTM and ANQGSEA. CDR3 length equals 11 residues. CDR3 nucleotide sequence: TGCAGCGTTGGGGAGTCCTACGAGCAGTACTTC. Its protein product is CSVGESYEQYF.

V gene TRBV28 combines with J gene TRBJ1-1; D is possibly TRBD1 (6 bases). This CDR3 spans 14 amino acids. Germline V gene lookup returns CDR1 MDHEN and CDR2 SYDVKM. V dropped 8 bases and J dropped 0 bases, with 13 bases sitting between them. Here the CDR3 reads CASARGGLNTEAFF. The CDR3 DNA reads as TGTGCCAGCGCTAGGGGGGGCCTGAACACTGAAGCTTTCTTT.

This clone was detected once. The chain has TRBV7-2 and TRBJ2-3; weak D call: TRBD2 (7 bases). Germline CDR1 reads SGHTA; CDR2 reads FQGNSA. Trimming took 5 bases from V and 0 from J, leaving 12 bases between them. This CDR3 has 15 residues. CDR3 protein: CASSKGGGSTDTQYF. In DNA form, the CDR3 reads TGTGCCAGCAGCAAAGGGGGGGGGAGCACAGATACGCAGTATTTT.

The genes are TRBV7-6 and TRBJ2-7; TRBD2 matches 7 bases. After removal of 0 bases from V and 0 bases from J, the junction contained 5 bases not matched to a gene. The germline V gene encodes CDR1 SGHVS and CDR2 FNYEAQ. The CDR3 is 16 residues long. CDR3: CASSLALAADSYEQYF. CDR3 coding DNA: TGTGCCAGCAGCTTAGCCCTAGCGGCCGACTCCTACGAGCAGTACTTC.

V gene TRBV7-9 combines with J gene TRBJ2-7; D is uncertain. Germline CDR1 is SEHNR and CDR2 is FQNEAQ (reference sequence). Trimming took 5 bases from V and 3 from J, leaving 5 bases between them. This CDR3 contains 11 residues. The CDR3 region has the DNA TGTGCCAGCAGCCGCAGCTACGAGCAGTACTTC. Its protein is CASSRSYEQYF.

The chain uses TRBV5-4 and TRBJ2-7, with 8 positions matching TRBD1. J was trimmed by 0 bases and V by 4 bases; bases with no gene match: 9. Germline V CDR1 and CDR2: SGHNT, YYREEE (reference sequence). This CDR3 is built from 16 residues. The CDR3 DNA reads as TGTGCCAGCAGCAGACCGGGACAGGCCTCCTCCTACGAGCAGTACTTC. Translating it yields CASSRPGQASSYEQYF.

The rearrangement uses TRBV7-2 and TRBJ2-2; tentatively, D is TRBD1 (6 bases). Trimming pared 3 bases from V and 1 base from J, leaving 9 bases between. Germline CDR1 reads SGHTA; CDR2 reads FQGNSA. This CDR3 has 15 residues. The CDR3 spells CASSLVTGNTGELFF. As DNA, the CDR3 is TGTGCCAGCAGCTTGGTGACAGGGAACACCGGGGAGCTGTTTTTT.